These T cell receptor beta chains were read from a single sample in a study of T cells in Graves' hyperthyroidism and ophthalmopathy. Each CDR3 protein is one row after TCRdb ran MiXCR on the multiplex PCR reads. In the table there are hundreds of thousands of distinct CDR3 sequences, 45% of which are singletons. Sequenced sample: peripheral blood or thyroid tissue (not recorded which). The source is an adult man with Graves' disease, either hyperthyroidism or ophthalmopathy (not recorded which). Each CDR3 is given with its conserved first and last residue. D genes are given only for firm matches. Expanded clones are given a class, and other clones once, few, many or no size at all.

CDR3 protein: CASSDRGGDSPLHF; CDR3 DNA: TGTGCCAGCAGTGATCGGGGGGGGGATTCACCCCTCCACTTT; J gene: TRBJ1-6; clone size: NA; V gene: TRBV6-4; CDR3 length: 14; D gene: NA
CDR3 protein: CAISERILSSYNSPLHF; CDR3 DNA: TGTGCCATCAGTGAGAGGATCCTATCGTCCTATAATTCACCCCTCCACTTT; J gene: TRBJ1-6; clone size: many; V gene: TRBV10-3; CDR3 length: 17; D gene: NA
CDR3 protein: CNLGAGGYEQYF; CDR3 DNA: TGCAACCTTGGGGCGGGCGGCTACGAGCAGTACTTC; J gene: TRBJ2-7; clone size: NA; V gene: TRBV29-1; CDR3 length: 12; D gene: NA
CDR3 protein: CASSAILGKAFF; CDR3 DNA: TGTGCCAGCAGTGCCATTTTGGGTAAGGCTTTCTTT; J gene: TRBJ1-1; clone size: many; V gene: TRBV25-1; CDR3 length: 12; D gene: NA
CDR3 protein: CASQDVDRTTYEQYF; CDR3 DNA: TGTGCCAGTCAGGACGTTGACAGGACCACCTACGAGCAGTACTTC; J gene: TRBJ2-7; clone size: NA; V gene: TRBV2; CDR3 length: 15; D gene: NA
CDR3 protein: CASSLQGSNEQYF; CDR3 DNA: TGTGCCAGCAGTTTACAGGGGAGCAACGAGCAGTACTTC; J gene: TRBJ2-7; clone size: NA; V gene: TRBV7-2; CDR3 length: 13; D gene: TRBD1
CDR3 protein: CSAPRQNSPLHF; CDR3 DNA: TGCAGTGCTCCGAGACAGAATTCACCCCTCCACTTT; J gene: TRBJ1-6; clone size: few; V gene: TRBV20-1; CDR3 length: 12; D gene: NA
CDR3 protein: CASRTDRNYGYTF; CDR3 DNA: TGTGCCAGCAGGACGGACAGAAACTATGGCTACACCTTC; J gene: TRBJ1-2; clone size: many; V gene: TRBV2; CDR3 length: 13; D gene: NA
CDR3 protein: CASAGQPNSPLHF; CDR3 DNA: TGTGCCAGTGCGGGACAGCCTAATTCACCCCTCCACTTT; J gene: TRBJ1-6; clone size: NA; V gene: TRBV25-1; CDR3 length: 13; D gene: TRBD1
CDR3 protein: CASSIPGGGLPEAFF; CDR3 DNA: TGTGCCAGCAGCATCCCAGGGGGCGGGCTCCCAGAAGCTTTCTTT; J gene: TRBJ1-1; clone size: NA; V gene: TRBV7-9; CDR3 length: 15; D gene: TRBD1
CDR3 protein: CASSLGPSVETQYF; CDR3 DNA: TGTGCCAGCAGCTTAGGCCCTAGCGTGGAGACCCAGTACTTC; J gene: TRBJ2-5; clone size: many; V gene: TRBV7-9; CDR3 length: 14; D gene: NA
CDR3 protein: CATRQGRTEAFF; CDR3 DNA: TGTGCCACCCGACAGGGACGGACTGAAGCTTTCTTT; J gene: TRBJ1-1; clone size: many; V gene: TRBV19; CDR3 length: 12; D gene: TRBD1
CDR3 protein: CASTSGTGSHGYTF; CDR3 DNA: TGTGCCAGTACCTCCGGGACAGGGAGTCATGGCTACACCTTC; J gene: TRBJ1-2; clone size: many; V gene: TRBV7-8; CDR3 length: 14; D gene: TRBD1
CDR3 protein: CSARWFGGVNTEAFF; CDR3 DNA: TGCAGTGCTAGATGGTTTGGGGGGGTGAACACTGAAGCTTTCTTT; J gene: TRBJ1-1; clone size: few; V gene: TRBV20-1; CDR3 length: 15; D gene: NA
CDR3 protein: CASSLDRVENYGYTF; CDR3 DNA: TGTGCCAGCAGCTTAGACAGGGTAGAGAACTATGGCTACACCTTC; J gene: TRBJ1-2; clone size: NA; V gene: TRBV6-5; CDR3 length: 15; D gene: TRBD1
CDR3 protein: CASSLRTSGTGSYEQYF; CDR3 DNA: TGTGCCAGCAGCTTAAGGACTAGCGGGACAGGCTCCTACGAGCAGTACTTC; J gene: TRBJ2-7; clone size: NA; V gene: TRBV12-3/TRBV12-4; CDR3 length: 17; D gene: TRBD2
CDR3 protein: CASRGPAGSLYEQYF; CDR3 DNA: TGTGCCAGCCGGGGCCCAGCGGGGAGCCTCTACGAGCAGTACTTC; J gene: TRBJ2-7; clone size: NA; V gene: TRBV7-3; CDR3 length: 15; D gene: TRBD2
CDR3 protein: CASSITAGGNQPQHF; CDR3 DNA: TGTGCCAGTAGTATTACGGCAGGGGGCAATCAGCCCCAGCATTTT; J gene: TRBJ1-5; clone size: NA; V gene: TRBV19; CDR3 length: 15; D gene: NA
CDR3 protein: CASGSDWDSGNTIYF; CDR3 DNA: TGTGCCAGCGGATCGGATTGGGACTCTGGAAACACCATATATTTT; J gene: TRBJ1-3; clone size: NA; V gene: TRBV2; CDR3 length: 15; D gene: NA
CDR3 protein: CASSDGTKWELFF; CDR3 DNA: TGTGCCAGCAGTGATGGGACGAAATGGGAACTGTTTTTT; J gene: TRBJ1-4; clone size: NA; V gene: TRBV2; CDR3 length: 13; D gene: NA
CDR3 protein: CSARPQVPRSEKLFF; CDR3 DNA: TGCAGTGCTAGACCTCAGGTACCACGGAGTGAAAAACTGTTTTTT; J gene: TRBJ1-4; clone size: few; V gene: TRBV20-1; CDR3 length: 15; D gene: NA
CDR3 protein: CASSTSRSPTYEQYF; CDR3 DNA: TGTGCCAGCAGTACCTCCCGGTCGCCTACCTACGAGCAGTACTTC; J gene: TRBJ2-7; clone size: NA; V gene: TRBV2; CDR3 length: 15; D gene: NA
CDR3 protein: CASSLVMGNSNQPQHF; CDR3 DNA: TGTGCCAGCAGTTTAGTTATGGGGAATAGCAATCAGCCCCAGCATTTT; J gene: TRBJ1-5; clone size: few; V gene: TRBV12-3/TRBV12-4; CDR3 length: 16; D gene: NA
CDR3 protein: CAISERTRNQPQYF; CDR3 DNA: TGTGCCATCAGTGAGAGGACACGCAATCAGCCCCAGTACTTC; J gene: TRBJ2-5; clone size: NA; V gene: TRBV10-3; CDR3 length: 14; D gene: NA
CDR3 protein: CASSLRGPGANVLTF; CDR3 DNA: TGTGCCAGCAGCTTACGGGGTCCAGGGGCCAACGTCCTGACTTTC; J gene: TRBJ2-6; clone size: NA; V gene: TRBV11-2; CDR3 length: 15; D gene: NA
CDR3 protein: CASRPLRTGYYGYTF; CDR3 DNA: TGTGCCAGCAGGCCCCTCCGGACAGGCTACTATGGCTACACCTTC; J gene: TRBJ1-2; clone size: NA; V gene: TRBV6-1; CDR3 length: 15; D gene: TRBD1
CDR3 protein: CASSSQSDRSSYNSPLHF; CDR3 DNA: TGTGCCAGCAGCTCGCAGAGTGACCGGAGCTCCTATAATTCACCCCTCCACTTT; J gene: TRBJ1-6; clone size: many; V gene: TRBV7-9; CDR3 length: 18; D gene: NA
CDR3 protein: CASSQGSSGSYEQYF; CDR3 DNA: TGTGCCAGCAGCCAAGGTTCTAGCGGCTCCTACGAGCAGTACTTC; J gene: TRBJ2-7; clone size: NA; V gene: TRBV7-2; CDR3 length: 15; D gene: TRBD2
CDR3 protein: CASSLSRGPLLSGNTIYF; CDR3 DNA: TGTGCCAGCAGCTTGAGTAGGGGGCCCCTCCTCTCTGGAAACACCATATATTTT; J gene: TRBJ1-3; clone size: NA; V gene: TRBV7-8; CDR3 length: 18; D gene: TRBD1
CDR3 protein: CASSLGTGANYGYTF; CDR3 DNA: TGTGCCAGCAGCTTAGGGACAGGAGCTAACTATGGCTACACCTTC; J gene: TRBJ1-2; clone size: many; V gene: TRBV7-6; CDR3 length: 15; D gene: TRBD1
CDR3 protein: CASRLRPANTEAFF; CDR3 DNA: TGTGCCAGCAGGTTAAGGCCAGCCAACACTGAAGCTTTCTTT; J gene: TRBJ1-1; clone size: once; V gene: TRBV7-9; CDR3 length: 14; D gene: NA
CDR3 protein: CAISDQAGNQPQHF; CDR3 DNA: TGTGCCATCAGTGATCAGGCAGGTAATCAGCCCCAGCATTTT; J gene: TRBJ1-5; clone size: many; V gene: TRBV10-3; CDR3 length: 14; D gene: NA
CDR3 protein: CASSSGGGTRMRANTEAFF; CDR3 DNA: TGTGCCAGCAGCTCGGGAGGGGGAACGAGGATGCGGGCGAACACTGAAGCTTTCTTT; J gene: TRBJ1-1; clone size: few; V gene: TRBV7-9; CDR3 length: 19; D gene: NA
CDR3 protein: CATSDSNRAGEKLFF; CDR3 DNA: TGTGCCACCAGTGATTCCAACAGGGCGGGTGAAAAACTGTTTTTT; J gene: TRBJ1-4; clone size: few; V gene: TRBV24-1; CDR3 length: 15; D gene: NA
CDR3 protein: CATSDGIRQGDNEKLFF; CDR3 DNA: TGTGCCACCAGTGATGGGATAAGGCAAGGGGATAATGAAAAACTGTTTTTT; J gene: TRBJ1-4; clone size: NA; V gene: TRBV24-1; CDR3 length: 17; D gene: NA
CDR3 protein: CSAREMGEETQYF; CDR3 DNA: TGCAGTGCTAGAGAAATGGGGGAAGAGACCCAGTACTTC; J gene: TRBJ2-5; clone size: few; V gene: TRBV20-1; CDR3 length: 13; D gene: NA
CDR3 protein: CSVGASSGDETQYF; CDR3 DNA: TGCAGCGTTGGGGCCTCTAGCGGGGATGAGACCCAGTACTTC; J gene: TRBJ2-5; clone size: few; V gene: TRBV29-1; CDR3 length: 14; D gene: TRBD2
CDR3 protein: CASRSVALSGNTIYF; CDR3 DNA: TGTGCCAGCAGGTCCGTGGCCCTCTCTGGAAACACCATATATTTT; J gene: TRBJ1-3; clone size: NA; V gene: TRBV6-1; CDR3 length: 15; D gene: NA
CDR3 protein: CASSATGAGEKLFF; CDR3 DNA: TGTGCCAGCAGTGCTACGGGGGCAGGGGAAAAACTGTTTTTT; J gene: TRBJ1-4; clone size: NA; V gene: TRBV2; CDR3 length: 14; D gene: NA
CDR3 protein: CASLGGNGELFF; CDR3 DNA: TGCGCCAGCCTCGGTGGGAACGGGGAGCTGTTTTTT; J gene: TRBJ2-2; clone size: few; V gene: TRBV11-2; CDR3 length: 12; D gene: NA
CDR3 protein: CATSGGEPGTGLYGYTF; CDR3 DNA: TGTGCCACCAGTGGGGGGGAACCCGGGACAGGATTATATGGCTACACCTTC; J gene: TRBJ1-2; clone size: NA; V gene: TRBV24-1; CDR3 length: 17; D gene: TRBD1
CDR3 protein: CASSVSGAGGAGANVLTF; CDR3 DNA: TGTGCCAGCAGCGTATCTGGGGCGGGGGGCGCTGGGGCCAACGTCCTGACTTTC; J gene: TRBJ2-6; clone size: NA; V gene: TRBV9; CDR3 length: 18; D gene: TRBD2
CDR3 protein: CSATGTRYNSPLHF; CDR3 DNA: TGCAGTGCTACCGGGACCCGGTATAATTCACCCCTCCACTTT; J gene: TRBJ1-6; clone size: few; V gene: TRBV20-1; CDR3 length: 14; D gene: NA
CDR3 protein: CASSLPGDGCTF; CDR3 DNA: TGCGCCAGCAGCTTGCCAGGGGATGGCTGCACCTTC; J gene: TRBJ1-2; clone size: NA; V gene: TRBV5-1; CDR3 length: 12; D gene: NA
CDR3 protein: CASIQGSNVASEKLFF; CDR3 DNA: TGTGCCAGCATACAGGGAAGTAACGTCGCTAGTGAAAAACTGTTTTTT; J gene: TRBJ1-4; clone size: NA; V gene: TRBV2; CDR3 length: 16; D gene: NA